These T cell receptor beta chains were read from a single sample in a study of shared clonotypes between healthy human individuals. Libraries were prepared by immunoSEQ multiplex PCR; TCRdb keeps only in-frame clonotypes and omits some of them. The sample has 500,000 to 700,000 clones, roughly 95% seen once; the top ten hold over 0.1%. The specimen sequenced was naive CD8+ T cells sorted from blood. The receptors stem from a woman in her 30s in good health. Both conserved end residues are part of each CDR3. A D gene is named only where the DNA matches it firmly. Part of the rows lack a size; the others show once, few, many or a class for expanded clones.

d_gene	v_gene	j_gene	abundance	CDR3aa	CDR3nt
TRBD2	TRBV27	TRBJ2-7	.	CASMVAGGGYEQYF	TGTGCCAGCATGGTAGCGGGGGGAGGCTACGAGCAGTACTTC
.	TRBV9	TRBJ2-1	few	CASSVVSDEQFF	TGTGCCAGCAGCGTAGTATCGGATGAGCAGTTCTTC
TRBD2	TRBV4-1	TRBJ2-7	.	CASSHTGTTEQYF	TGCGCCAGCAGCCATACCGGGACTACCGAGCAGTACTTC
.	TRBV6-5	TRBJ2-7	.	CASGPTRISYEQYF	TGTGCCAGCGGACCAACCCGAATCTCCTACGAGCAGTACTTC
.	TRBV6-4	TRBJ2-1	.	CASPDCPSYNEQFF	TGTGCCAGCCCGGACTGCCCTTCCTACAATGAGCAGTTCTTC
.	TRBV30	TRBJ2-7	.	CAWSVLIETGSHEQYF	TGTGCCTGGAGTGTACTTATTGAGACGGGCTCACACGAGCAGTACTTC
.	TRBV28	TRBJ1-2	.	CASSSDQEDGYTF	TGTGCCAGCAGTTCGGATCAGGAAGATGGCTACACCTTC
TRBD2	TRBV2	TRBJ2-3	.	CARGTSGSSDTQYF	TGTGCCCGCGGGACTAGCGGGAGTTCAGATACGCAGTATTTT
.	TRBV18	TRBJ1-2	once	CASSPTTVAGYGYTF	TGTGCCAGCTCACCAACGACAGTCGCGGGGTATGGCTACACCTTC
TRBD2	TRBV2	TRBJ2-2	.	CASSALAGEPGELFF	TGTGCCAGCAGCGCACTAGCGGGAGAACCCGGGGAGCTGTTTTTT
.	TRBV9	TRBJ2-7	.	CASSVADSSYEQYF	TGTGCCAGCAGCGTTGCGGACAGCTCCTACGAGCAGTACTTC
TRBD1	TRBV28	TRBJ1-4	.	CASSFRDRVKEKLFF	TGTGCCAGCAGTTTTAGGGACAGGGTAAAGGAAAAACTGTTTTTT
TRBD2	TRBV7-9	TRBJ2-7	.	CASSVPASGSYEQYF	TGTGCCAGCAGCGTTCCGGCTAGCGGGAGTTACGAGCAGTACTTC
TRBD2	TRBV2	TRBJ2-1	.	CASRRLAENPYNEQFF	TGTGCCAGCAGACGACTAGCGGAGAATCCCTACAATGAGCAGTTCTTC
.	TRBV29-1	TRBJ2-7	.	CSVGTLYSYEQYF	TGCAGCGTCGGGACATTGTATTCCTACGAGCAGTACTTC
TRBD2	TRBV7-9	TRBJ2-5	.	CASSLAPRGGSVYQETQYF	TGTGCCAGCAGCTTAGCACCCCGGGGGGGCAGCGTCTACCAAGAGACCCAGTACTTC
.	TRBV27	TRBJ2-1	.	CASKPRGDEQFF	TGTGCCAGCAAACCCCGTGGGGATGAGCAGTTCTTC
TRBD2	TRBV27	TRBJ2-7	.	CASGGVEQYF	TGTGCCAGCGGGGGGGTGGAGCAGTACTTC
.	TRBV5-6	TRBJ1-5	.	CASSFWGGQPQHF	TGTGCCAGCAGCTTTTGGGGGGGCCAGCCCCAGCATTTT
.	TRBV11-3	TRBJ1-1	.	CASHTIRAGTEAFF	TGTGCCAGCCATACTATTCGGGCGGGCACTGAAGCTTTCTTT
TRBD2	TRBV5-1	TRBJ2-7	.	CASSLRLAGYEQYF	TGCGCCAGCAGCTTAAGACTAGCGGGATACGAGCAGTACTTC
TRBD2	TRBV28	TRBJ2-7	.	CASSWGGNTYEQYF	TGTGCCAGCAGTTGGGGGGGAAATACCTACGAGCAGTACTTC
.	TRBV27	TRBJ2-7	.	CASSFGSLYEQYF	TGTGCCAGCAGTTTCGGGTCACTCTACGAGCAGTACTTC
.	TRBV29-1	TRBJ2-7	.	CSVSQKGRNYEQYF	TGCAGCGTTAGCCAGAAGGGCAGAAACTACGAGCAGTACTTC
TRBD2	TRBV9	TRBJ2-7	.	CASSVGLAGYEQYF	TGTGCCAGCAGCGTAGGTCTAGCGGGCTACGAGCAGTACTTC
.	TRBV30	TRBJ2-7	.	CAWSVSYEQYF	TGTGCCTGGAGTGTCAGCTACGAGCAGTACTTC
.	TRBV5-1	TRBJ2-7	.	CASSFLQGYEQYF	TGCGCCAGCAGCTTCCTTCAGGGTTACGAGCAGTACTTC
.	TRBV7-9	TRBJ2-3	.	CASSFSVLDTQYF	TGTGCCAGCAGCTTTTCGGTGTTGGATACGCAGTATTTT
.	TRBV7-6	TRBJ2-7	.	CASSSLAVGASEQYF	TGTGCCAGCAGCTCATTGGCGGTCGGGGCTTCCGAGCAGTACTTC
.	TRBV13	TRBJ2-7	.	CASGPRSLYEQYF	TGTGCCAGCGGACCGAGGTCACTCTACGAGCAGTACTTC
.	TRBV13	TRBJ2-2	.	CASSLNLDSAGVTGELFF	TGTGCCAGCAGCTTAAATCTTGACAGTGCCGGCGTCACCGGGGAGCTGTTTTTT
.	TRBV11-2	TRBJ1-5	.	CASSPGPSNQPQHF	TGTGCCAGCAGCCCGGGTCCATCCAATCAGCCCCAGCATTTT
.	TRBV10-2	TRBJ2-7	.	CASRLGGDYEQYF	TGCGCCAGCAGACTTGGGGGAGACTACGAGCAGTACTTC
TRBD1	TRBV5-6	TRBJ2-7	.	CASSSWTGDEQYF	TGTGCCAGCAGCAGCTGGACAGGGGACGAGCAGTACTTC
.	TRBV7-2	TRBJ2-2	.	CASTSPTGELFF	TGTGCCAGCACCTCACCCACCGGGGAGCTGTTTTTT
.	TRBV27	TRBJ2-7	once	CASSLGPPYEQYF	TGTGCCAGCAGTTTAGGGCCCCCCTACGAGCAGTACTTC
TRBD1	TRBV11-2	TRBJ1-2	.	CASSVGTGNYGYTF	TGTGCCAGCAGCGTAGGGACAGGCAACTATGGCTACACCTTC
TRBD2	TRBV7-9	TRBJ2-1	.	CASSYGLAGYNEQFF	TGTGCCAGCAGCTACGGACTAGCGGGTTACAATGAGCAGTTCTTC
TRBD1	TRBV9	TRBJ2-1	once	CASSATGTYNEQFF	TGTGCCAGCAGCGCGACAGGGACCTACAATGAGCAGTTCTTC
.	TRBV27	TRBJ1-4	.	CASSETLGGKLFF	TGTGCCAGCAGTGAAACCCTCGGCGGAAAACTGTTTTTT
.	TRBV9	TRBJ2-3	.	CASSVVGSTDTQYF	TGTGCCAGCAGCGTAGTTGGGAGCACAGATACGCAGTATTTT
.	TRBV29-1	TRBJ1-2	.	CSVIRDNYGYTF	TGCAGCGTTATCCGGGATAACTATGGCTACACCTTC
.	TRBV9	TRBJ1-1	.	CASSAGLSTEAFF	TGTGCCAGCAGCGCAGGGTTGAGCACTGAAGCTTTCTTT